The rows below give T cell receptor beta chains drawn from one sample of a study of tumor-infiltrating lymphocytes in primary liver carcinoma. In TCRdb, the multiplex PCR reads were re-called with MiXCR into one record per CDR3 protein. The sample lists about 350,000 distinct CDR3 sequences, about 61% occurring once. Input material: peripheral blood. These receptors were obtained from a middle-aged man with primary liver carcinoma and hepatitis B virus infection. CDR3s include the opening cysteine and the closing phenylalanine or tryptophan.

j_call	v_call	cdr3_aa
TRBJ2-7	TRBV11-1	CASSPRSGTLYEQYF
TRBJ1-2	TRBV6-1	CANSSTASAGYTF
TRBJ2-3	TRBV11-2	CASRLEGAGGFPDTQYF
TRBJ2-1	TRBV11-2	CAGSLGGAGGEQLF
TRBJ2-7	TRBV4-2	CAISQGTGDYEQYF
TRBJ2-6	TRBV30	CAWSVWAVEGANLLTF
TRBJ1-1	TRBV5-6	CASSLEANTEAFF
TRBJ2-7	TRBV10-3	CAIRAPTERGNEQYF
TRBJ1-2	TRBV11-2	CASSLKPTYCYTF
TRBJ2-3	TRBV4-1	CASSQDQAPGTDTQYF
TRBJ1-1	TRBV4-1	CASTQDEDRPLLNSGAFF
TRBJ2-3	TRBV5-6	CASSFFGGSGTDTQYF
TRBJ2-5	TRBV28	CASSFLRGIQETQYF
TRBJ2-7	TRBV11-2	CVSSLVWSGRFYEHYF
TRBJ2-1	TRBV11-3	CASSLDRSKQFF
TRBJ2-1	TRBV10-1	CASSVRGRETNEQFF
TRBJ1-3	TRBV7-3	CTSSLSGGFGNTIYF
TRBJ2-1	TRBV5-1	CASSPSNEQFF
TRBJ2-2	TRBV11-2	CASSWVQTNTGELFF
TRBJ2-5	TRBV4-3	CASSQGSGQGETQYF
TRBJ2-7	TRBV11-2	CATSFQGNFYEQYF
TRBJ1-2	TRBV6-5	CASSRQERGYTF
TRBJ2-5	TRBV11-2	CASSIGLEETQYF
TRBJ2-2	TRBV10-3	CAISENRDRDTGELFF
TRBJ2-5	TRBV6-6	CASSYLGARDTKYF
TRBJ2-3	TRBV4-1	CASSRSDTQYF
TRBJ2-1	TRBV5-1	CASSLVGRTNEQFF
TRBJ2-1	TRBV19	CASRGQGSYNEQFF
TRBJ1-2	TRBV24-1	CATSDIRKNYGYTF
TRBJ2-7	TRBV6-5	CATSHPSGTVYYEQYF
TRBJ2-1	TRBV28	CSSKSGGSANEQFF
TRBJ2-7	TRBV5-1	CASSDRDRGEQYF
TRBJ1-2	TRBV20-1	CSARASSRDRSYGYTF
TRBJ1-4	TRBV20-1	CSALPGGEKLFF
TRBJ2-1	TRBV6-4	CASSDWGKRSSYNEQFF
TRBJ2-2	TRBV11-2	CASSLVRNTGELFF
TRBJ1-2	TRBV11-2	CASSPGQGDYGHTF
TRBJ2-7	TRBV4-1	CASRHVGVGEQYF
TRBJ1-6	TRBV4-1	CTNSHHLQGADSPLHF
TRBJ2-3	TRBV6-2/TRBV6-3	CASSYGGSTYTQYF
TRBJ2-5	TRBV11-2	CANSSRTDRQETQYF
TRBJ2-1	TRBV5-6	CASSGGLAGRDEQFF
TRBJ2-3	TRBV4-1	CASSQLAGADTDTQYF
TRBJ1-1	TRBV6-1	CDSSERAEAFF
TRBJ2-5	TRBV4-1	CASSQVALAGVETQYF
TRBJ2-7	TRBV10-2	CASSDVSSVYEQYF
TRBJ1-2	TRBV4-2	CASSQEIRGGHTF
TRBJ2-3	TRBV28	CASSSGTSGSDTQYF
TRBJ2-5	TRBV12-3/TRBV12-4	CASSTQQSLRGTQYF
TRBJ2-1	TRBV5-1	CASSSLAGNEQFF
TRBJ2-5	TRBV14	CASSRLALETQYF
TRBJ1-2	TRBV29-1	CSRSCGDTYGYTF
TRBJ1-1	TRBV11-2	CASSLGAGGSNTEAFF
TRBJ2-1	TRBV24-1	CATSDSNKPANEQSF
TRBJ2-4	TRBV28	CASSAAGLAKNIQYF
TRBJ1-1	TRBV29-1	CNVVRDPTEAFF
TRBJ1-5	TRBV11-2	CVSSPGQGALGMSNQPQHF